These 23 T cell receptor beta chains were sequenced from one sample in a study of blood T cell repertoires in COVID-19. Profiling relied on immunoSEQ multiplex PCR, and the TCRdb table lists in-frame clones only, not all of them. Of tens of thousands of clones in the sample, about four fifths are singletons; the top ten hold more than 7.5%. The sample consisted of peripheral blood. The receptors were gathered from a woman older than 75 with acute or convalescent COVID-19.

This clone has only a few counts. The chain recombines TRBV5-1 with TRBJ2-7, with 11 bases that match TRBD2. V was pared by 3 bases and J by 3 bases, with 5 bases of the junction left unmatched. Germline CDR1 and CDR2: SGHRS and YFSETQ. The CDR3 runs 15 residues. The CDR3 DNA reads as TGCGCCAGCAGCTCAGGACTAGCGGGCCTCTACGAGCAGTACTTC. It yields the protein CASSSGLAGLYEQYF.

The chain combines TRBV28 with TRBJ2-3; the match to TRBD1 covers 7 bases. The ends lost 6 bases at V and 9 bases at J; junction bases unmatched: 9. Germline V lookup: CDR1 MDHEN, CDR2 SYDVKM. CDR3 length: 13 amino acids. The CDR3 coding sequence is TGTGCCAGCAGGTCGACAGGGATTGGGACGCAGTATTTT. It encodes CASRSTGIGTQYF.

The CDR3 loop is CASSPGGYSNQPQHF. The DNA of the CDR3 is TGTGCCAGCAGTCCAGGGGGCTATAGCAATCAGCCCCAGCATTTT. The rearrangement uses TRBV2 and TRBJ1-5; 8 bases line up with TRBD1. Germline V CDR1 and CDR2: SNHLY, FYNNEI. V lost 5 bases to trimming and J lost 0 bases; unmatched junction nucleotides: 3. The CDR3 is 15 amino acids. Variable domain in full (rest from reference TRBV2 and TRBJ1-5): EPEVTQTPSHQVTQMGQEVILRCVPISNHLYFYWYRQILGQKVEFLVSFYNNEISEKSEIFDDQFSVERPDGSNFTLKIRSTKLEDSAMYFCASSPGGYSNQPQHFGDGTRLSIL.

The chain has TRBV24-1 and TRBJ2-2; 9 positions match TRBD1. This CDR3 has 16 residues. Trimming at V came to 3 bases and at J to 7 bases, leaving 8 bases not matched to a gene. Per germline, CDR1 KGHDR and CDR2 SFDVKD. The DNA of the CDR3 is TGTGCCACCAGTGATCGGACAGGGGCTAAAGGCGGGGAGCTGTTTTTT. Residues: CATSDRTGAKGGELFF.

This sequence joins TRBV5-1 and TRBJ2-7; weak D call: TRBD2 (5 bases). Per germline, CDR1 SGHRS and CDR2 YFSETQ. V lost 4 bases and J 0 bases, leaving 14 bases between the germline ends. This CDR3 contains 15 residues. The CDR3 DNA follows: TGCGCCAGCAGCACCGGGGTTTCGAGCTCCTACGAGCAGTACTTC. The encoded protein is CASSTGVSSSYEQYF.

The J gene is TRBJ1-1, the V gene TRBV2; 9 bases are shared with TRBD1. Germline CDR1 reads SNHLY; CDR2 reads FYNNEI. This CDR3 region has 14 residues. Trimming at V came to 5 bases and at J to 6 bases, leaving 7 bases not matched to a gene. The CDR3 bases are TGTGCCAGCAGTTTACAGGGGGCGTATGCTGAAGCTTTCTTT. Protein product: CASSLQGAYAEAFF.

The V and J genes are TRBV6-6 and TRBJ2-1; 7 nucleotides align to TRBD2. The V segment lost 5 bases and the J segment 8 bases; nucleotides outside the gene matches: 15. CDR1 is MNHNY, CDR2 SVGAGI, per germline (reference sequence). CDR3 length: 16 amino acids. This CDR3 is CASSGPGREMWDEQFF. Here the CDR3 DNA reads TGTGCCAGCAGTGGTCCCGGGCGGGAGATGTGGGATGAGCAGTTCTTC.

This chain links TRBV5-1 with TRBJ2-7; a weak D match, TRBD2 (6 bases). V shed 0 bases and J shed 2 bases, with 12 bases lying between them. The CDR3 has 15 amino acids. Germline V gene lookup returns CDR1 SGHRS and CDR2 YFSETQ. The CDR3 coding sequence is TGCGCCAGCAGCTTGGCCGGCGGGACCCCCTACGAGCAGTACTTC. Its protein product is CASSLAGGTPYEQYF.

V is TRBV7-9 and J is TRBJ1-4; D gene uncertain. This CDR3 is built from 15 residues. Germline CDR1 is SEHNR and CDR2 is FQNEAQ (reference sequence). V lost 4 bases, J lost 4 bases, and 13 bases lay in between. The CDR3 here is CASSSRGPLNEKLFF. DNA of the CDR3: TGTGCCAGCAGCTCCAGAGGGCCACTTAATGAAAAACTGTTTTTT.

The chain uses TRBV15 and TRBJ1-1; TRBD1 matches 11 bases. The junction had 4 bases not matched to a gene; V was cut back by 1 base and J by 6 bases. This CDR3 has 15 amino acids. Germline-derived CDR1 and CDR2 are LNHNV and YYDKDF (reference sequence). CDR3 region: CATSRGDRGVAEAFF. CDR3 nucleotide sequence: TGTGCCACCAGCAGAGGGGACAGGGGGGTCGCTGAAGCTTTCTTT.

This sequence joins TRBV11-2 and TRBJ2-7; D is undetermined. The V gene lost 3 bases and the J gene lost 4 bases, with 4 bases spanning the gap. Germline assignment: CDR1 SGHAT and CDR2 FQNNGV. CDR3 size: 11 residues. CDR3 amino acids: CASSFIYEQYF. The CDR3 DNA reads TGTGCCAGCAGCTTTATATACGAGCAGTACTTC.

This chain connects TRBV7-3 to TRBJ2-7, with 14 nucleotides matching TRBD2. CDR1 and CDR2 from the germline V gene are SGHTA and FQGTGA. V was clipped by 1 base and J by 6 bases; unmatched bases: 5. There are 16 residues in the CDR3. The CDR3 sequence: CASSLSPGTSGSEQYF. CDR3 DNA sequence: TGTGCCAGCAGCTTAAGTCCCGGGACTAGCGGGAGCGAGCAGTACTTC. The full variable domain, rest sourced from reference TRBV7-3 and TRBJ2-7, is GAGVSQTPSNKVTEKGKYVELRCDPISGHTALYWYRQSLGQGPEFLIYFQGTGAADDSGLPNDRFFAVRPEGSVSTLKIQRTERGDSAVYLCASSLSPGTSGSEQYFGPGTRLTVT.

This chain links TRBV7-2 with TRBJ1-1, with D tentatively TRBD1 (5 bases). In germline, CDR1 is SGHTA, CDR2 FQGNSA. CDR3 length: 14 amino acids. With 4 bases removed from V and 3 bases from J, the gap between germline ends came to 12 bases. The CDR3 region is CASSSSDSYTEAFF. The DNA of the CDR3 is TGTGCCAGCAGCTCCTCCGACAGCTACACTGAAGCTTTCTTT.

This clone was counted a single time. This sequence joins TRBV2 and TRBJ2-6, with D possibly TRBD2 on 7 matching bases. The V end lost 7 bases, the J end lost 1 base, and 20 bases lay between the germline ends. Germline V lookup: CDR1 SNHLY, CDR2 FYNNEI. The CDR3 length is 18 residues. The CDR3 reads CASTPGGGQLSGANVLTF. CDR3 bases: TGTGCCAGCACCCCGGGGGGCGGTCAGCTGTCTGGGGCCAACGTCCTGACTTTC. The entire variable domain, with the rest obtained from reference TRBV2 and TRBJ2-6, is as follows: EPEVTQTPSHQVTQMGQEVILRCVPISNHLYFYWYRQILGQKVEFLVSFYNNEISEKSEIFDDQFSVERPDGSNFTLKIRSTKLEDSAMYFCASTPGGGQLSGANVLTFGAGSRLTVL.

The chain's CDR3 is CATRVEGAPYEQYF. The CDR3 bases are TGTGCCACCAGGGTTGAAGGGGCCCCCTACGAGCAGTACTTC. The chain carries TRBV15 and TRBJ2-7; D might be TRBD1 (5 bases). Germline V gene sequence: CDR1 LNHNV, CDR2 YYDKDF (reference sequence). V dropped 6 bases and J dropped 2 bases, with 14 bases sitting between them. The CDR3 spans 14 residues.

This chain links TRBV7-9 with TRBJ1-6; no clear D gene. Germline V gives CDR1 SEHNR, CDR2 FQNEAQ (reference sequence). V shed 1 base and J shed 11 bases, with 6 bases lying between them. The CDR3 totals 12 residues. This CDR3 reads CASSLETPPLHF. CDR3 bases: TGTGCCAGCAGCTTAGAAACACCACCCCTCCACTTT.

This rearrangement joins TRBV6-5 to TRBJ2-7; 7 nucleotides agree with TRBD1. CDR1 is MNHEY and CDR2 is SVGAGI in the germline V gene. The CDR3 extends over 15 amino acids. V lost 7 bases and J lost 0; bases outside the gene matches: 9. Written as DNA, the CDR3 is TGTGCCAGCACCCCCTTCGGGACAGACTCCTACGAGCAGTACTTC. Amino acids: CASTPFGTDSYEQYF.

The rearrangement links TRBV20-1 to TRBJ2-1, with D possibly TRBD2 on 6 matching bases. In germline, CDR1 is DFQATT, CDR2 SNEGSKA (reference sequence). V lost 3 bases and J 2 bases, leaving 14 bases between the germline ends. The CDR3 loop spans 15 amino acids. CDR3 nucleotide sequence: TGCAGTGCTAGTCGTTTCTCGGGAGCCTACAATGAGCAGTTCTTC. It encodes CSASRFSGAYNEQFF.

The V call is TRBV6-6, the J call TRBJ2-6, with 10 bases identical to TRBD1. From germline, CDR1 is MNHNY and CDR2 SVGAGI (reference sequence). V lost 5 bases and J lost 2; bases outside the gene matches: 9. This CDR3 is built from 18 residues. CDR3 bases: TGTGCCAGCAGTCCGAGGACAGGGGGGATAGCTGGGGCCAACGTCCTGACTTTC. It encodes CASSPRTGGIAGANVLTF.

V is TRBV24-1 and J is TRBJ2-1; D not certain. Trimming took 3 bases from V and 6 from J, leaving 2 bases between them. Germline V gives CDR1 KGHDR, CDR2 SFDVKD. The CDR3 is 11 residues long. The CDR3 reads CATSDRNEQFF. CDR3 coding DNA: TGTGCCACCAGTGATCGCAATGAGCAGTTCTTC.

This clone occurred once. The J gene is TRBJ2-3, the V gene TRBV28; 8 bases line up with TRBD2. CDR1 is MDHEN and CDR2 is SYDVKM in the germline V gene. V shed 2 bases, J shed 3 bases, and the junction held 10 bases outside the gene matches. The CDR3 has 17 amino acids. The CDR3 DNA sequence: TGTGCCAGCAGTTTAGCCATTGGCGGGGGGCCGACAGATACGCAGTATTTT. Translated: CASSLAIGGGPTDTQYF.

This clone was counted once. The chain carries TRBV2 and TRBJ2-2, with 9 bases fitting TRBD2. This CDR3 contains 17 residues. The ends lost 7 bases at V and 1 base at J; junction bases unmatched: 10. Germline V CDR1 and CDR2: SNHLY, FYNNEI. The CDR3 DNA sequence: TGTGCCAGCAAGGCGGGGGGGCGAGCCTTGAACACCGGGGAGCTGTTTTTT. Protein sequence: CASKAGGRALNTGELFF.

The rearrangement joins TRBV5-4 to TRBJ1-3; D is unresolved. CDR3 length equals 19 residues. Germline V lookup: CDR1 SGHNT, CDR2 YYREEE (reference sequence). The germline V and J ends were trimmed by 5 bases and 1 base, with 25 bases remaining between them. CDR3 residues: CASRPGGPSLISSGNTIYF. The CDR3 nucleotides are TGTGCCAGCAGGCCCGGCGGTCCCTCATTAATCTCTTCTGGAAACACCATATATTTT.